Below, one T cell receptor (beta chain) is given with its context. Its specificity is unknown. Multiplex touch-down PCR amplified TRB using TRB-A and TRB-B pools in one tube. TCRdb reprocessed the multiplex PCR reads and keeps a single row for each CDR3 protein, giving no DNA. The repertoire table contains some 3,300 distinct CDR3 sequences. Each sample's input was around 270 ng genomic DNA, about 38,000 genome equivalents. This specimen belongs to a study of T cell clusters in autoimmune cytopenias. Study as a whole: TRB sequencing had a median around 50,000 reads and under 3,000 distinct clonotypes per sample. Findings and limits, study-wide: The T cell clusters came from computational analysis alone and lack functional validation. TRB repertoire shifts in secondary cytopenia and chronic lymphocytic leukemia mostly reflected lymphoma, not autoimmunity.

The CDR3 covers 17 residues. Germline lookup yields CDR1 LGHNA and CDR2 YSLEER. This chain joins TRBV4-3 and TRBJ2-5; there is no DNA to check the TCRdb D call of TRBD2. The sample consisted of peripheral blood. This clonotype was obtained from a human donor with an autoimmune cytopenia or autoimmune hepatitis (not recorded which). The CDR3 sequence: CASSQEGPSGSWETQYF.